This T cell receptor beta chain was found in a study of T cell responses to AZD1222 COVID-19 vaccine. V gave up 2 bases and J gave up 5 bases; unmatched junction bases: 14. In germline, CDR1 is MGHRA, CDR2 YSYEKL. The CDR3 sequence is 17 residues long. Using immunoSEQ multiplex PCR, the repertoire was profiled, and TCRdb retains in-frame clones only, with some absent. Seen here are about 180,000 clones, around 90% observed once, and the top ten hold approximately 2.5%. The source material was peripheral blood, sampled on day 0 of AZD1222 vaccination. The source of this sequence is an adult in good health. This chain joins TRBV4-1 and TRBJ2-7; 8 positions match TRBD2. For the CDR3, the DNA is TGCGCCAGCAGCCAACACCCAGCGGGAGTGGCCGGAGACGAGCAGTACTTC. It is translated as CASSQHPAGVAGDEQYF.